Listed here are 20 T cell receptor beta chains from one sample, sequenced in a study of cytomegalovirus exposure and HLA in healthy donors. Assay: immunoSEQ multiplex PCR; the TCRdb copy retains only in-frame clones and omits some. Among about 170,000 clones listed, approximately 86% were seen once. Sequenced input: PBMCs. These receptors were collected from a woman aged 18-29 years in good health and CMV-seronegative.

The table lists this clone with a few counts. Other nucleotide sequences in the sample specify the same CDR3. The genes are TRBV9 and TRBJ1-6; 9 bases agree with TRBD1. Germline loops: CDR1 SGDLS, CDR2 YYNGEE. J lost 5 bases, V lost 4 bases, and 1 base had no gene match. There are 14 residues in the CDR3. CDR3 sequence: CASSRTGDNSPLHF. The CDR3 DNA reads as TGTGCCAGCAGCCGGACAGGGGATAATTCACCCCTCCACTTT.

This rearrangement joins TRBV29-1 to TRBJ1-1; D is ambiguous. Germline lookup yields CDR1 SQVTM and CDR2 ANQGSEA. Trimming took off 0 bases at V and 10 bases at J, with 18 bases between the two ends. CDR3 length equals 14 residues. This chain's CDR3 is CSVEDRAGRTRAFF. CDR3 bases: TGCAGCGTTGAAGATCGGGCGGGGAGAACACGAGCTTTCTTT.

The rearrangement links TRBV27 to TRBJ2-7, with D perhaps TRBD1 (6 bases). The CDR3 totals 14 residues. Germline V gene lookup returns CDR1 MNHEY and CDR2 SMNVEV (reference sequence). The V and J ends lost 2 bases and 2 bases respectively, with 10 bases between them. The CDR3 nucleotides are TGTGCCAGCAGTTTAGGACAGAACACCTACGAGCAGTACTTC. It is translated as CASSLGQNTYEQYF.

The rearrangement joins TRBV19 to TRBJ1-5; D remains unclear. Germline V gene data show CDR1 as LNHDA and CDR2 as SQIVND (reference sequence). The V gene lost 8 bases and the J gene lost 6 bases, with 20 bases spanning the gap. The CDR3 is 15 residues long. CDR3 sequence: CASSVIVQGGQPQHF. The CDR3 region has the DNA TGTGCCAGTTCTGTTATCGTACAAGGCGGTCAGCCCCAGCATTTT.

V gene TRBV2 combines with J gene TRBJ1-2; the D is unclear. The CDR3 length is 13 residues. CDR1 and CDR2 (germline): SNHLY, FYNNEI. V was clipped by 5 bases and J by 5 bases, with 12 bases between them. This CDR3 reads CASSSREWYGYTF. The CDR3 nucleotides are TGTGCCAGCAGTTCGAGGGAGTGGTATGGCTACACCTTC. Filled out from reference TRBV2 and TRBJ1-2, the complete variable domain reads EPEVTQTPSHQVTQMGQEVILRCVPISNHLYFYWYRQILGQKVEFLVSFYNNEISEKSEIFDDQFSVERPDGSNFTLKIRSTKLEDSAMYFCASSSREWYGYTFGSGTRLTVV.

The chain carries TRBV6-4 and TRBJ2-3, with D possibly being TRBD1 (6 bases). Germline V lookup: CDR1 MRHNA, CDR2 SNTAGT. V lost 4 bases to trimming and J lost 2 bases, with 13 bases between them. This CDR3 has 15 amino acids. Here the CDR3 reads CASSVDGQYTDTQYF. The DNA of the CDR3 is TGTGCCAGCAGTGTAGATGGACAGTACACAGATACGCAGTATTTT.

The rearrangement uses TRBV19 and TRBJ1-2; D gene unclear. V lost 3 bases and J lost 5, with 4 bases in between. The germline gives CDR1 LNHDA, CDR2 SQIVND (reference sequence). This CDR3 comprises 11 residues. CDR3 bases: TGTGCCAGTAGTATCCAGTATGGCTACACCTTC. The encoded protein is CASSIQYGYTF.

The chain is built from TRBV4-2 and TRBJ2-1; 8 bases map to TRBD1. Germline V gene sequence: CDR1 LGHNA, CDR2 YNFKEQ. After removal of 0 bases from V and 5 bases from J, the junction contained 3 bases not matched to a gene. The CDR3 has 15 residues. The CDR3 coding sequence is TGTGCCAGCAGCCAAGAGACAGGGGCTCACAATGAGCAGTTCTTC. Protein sequence: CASSQETGAHNEQFF.

The chain carries TRBV9 and TRBJ2-1; 10 nucleotides match TRBD2. CDR3 length: 15 residues. Germline lookup yields CDR1 SGDLS and CDR2 YYNGEE. J lost 4 bases, V lost 4 bases, and 5 bases had no gene match. The CDR3 DNA reads as TGTGCCAGCAGCTCACCTAGCGGGAGTTACAATGAGCAGTTCTTC. Translation gives CASSSPSGSYNEQFF.

V gene TRBV6-1 combines with J gene TRBJ1-2, with 7 positions matching TRBD1. Germline values: CDR1 MNHNS, CDR2 SASEGT. The CDR3 extends over 12 amino acids. V shed 8 bases, J shed 4 bases, and the junction held 4 bases outside the gene matches. CDR3 coding DNA: TGTGCCAGCTCCGGGACAGCCTATGGCTACACCTTC. Translated: CASSGTAYGYTF.

This chain links TRBV9 with TRBJ2-5, with D possibly matching TRBD2 (5 bases). This CDR3 has 13 residues. Germline V CDR1 and CDR2: SGDLS, YYNGEE. With 3 bases removed from V and 5 bases from J, the gap between germline ends came to 11 bases. This CDR3 reads CASSGGFSETQYF. The DNA for the CDR3 is TGTGCCAGCAGCGGAGGGTTCAGTGAGACCCAGTACTTC. Combining the CDR3 with reference TRBV9 and TRBJ2-5 gives the whole variable domain DSGVTQTPKHLITATGQRVTLRCSPRSGDLSVYWYQQSLDQGLQFLIQYYNGEERAKGNILERFSAQQFPDLHSELNLSSLELGDSALYFCASSGGFSETQYFGPGTRLLVL.

The V call is TRBV29-1, the J call TRBJ1-1; tentatively, D is TRBD1 (6 bases). CDR3 size: 11 residues. The V gene's germline CDR1 is SQVTM and CDR2 ANQGSEA. Trimming shortened V by 7 bases and J by 4 bases, and 10 bases separated the two germline ends. The CDR3 DNA follows: TGCAGCGCCGAGGGGGTCACTGAAGCTTTCTTT. It codes for CSAEGVTEAFF.

This chain links TRBV5-5 with TRBJ2-7; 10 nucleotides agree with TRBD2. CDR3 length: 16 residues. CDR1 is SGHKS, CDR2 YYEKEE, per germline (reference sequence). The ends lost 2 bases at V and 6 bases at J; junction bases unmatched: 11. Here the CDR3 reads CASSFHSSGRPTEQYF. CDR3 bases: TGTGCCAGCAGCTTCCATTCTAGCGGGAGACCTACCGAGCAGTACTTC.

This clone was counted ten times or more. The chain recombines TRBV27 with TRBJ1-2; 7 bases align to TRBD1. This CDR3 has 13 amino acids. Germline-derived CDR1 and CDR2 are MNHEY and SMNVEV (reference sequence). The V segment lost 5 bases and the J segment 8 bases; nucleotides outside the gene matches: 8. The CDR3 DNA reads TGTGCCAGCAGTCGTACAGGGGTTGGGGGCTACACCTTC. Protein product: CASSRTGVGGYTF.

In this sample, this clone turned up once. The CDR3 loop is CASSQDREQPQHF. For the CDR3, the DNA is TGCGCCAGCAGCCAAGATAGGGAGCAGCCCCAGCATTTT. This rearrangement joins TRBV4-1 to TRBJ1-5; D call uncertain. CDR1 is MGHRA, CDR2 YSYEKL, per germline. The CDR3 is 13 residues long. The ends were cut back, 0 bases at V and 7 bases at J, with 7 bases in the middle.

Concerning this clone itself: Other DNA sequences of this sample code for an identical CDR3. The rearrangement uses TRBV18 and TRBJ2-7, with TRBD1 identical over 7 bases. J gave up 2 bases and V 3 bases, and 1 base lay outside the gene matches. Germline V gene lookup returns CDR1 KGHSH and CDR2 LQKENI. The CDR3 runs to 13 residues. The CDR3 reads CASSPGQPYEQYF. DNA for the CDR3: TGTGCCAGCTCACCGGGACAGCCCTACGAGCAGTACTTC.

The V and J genes are TRBV9 and TRBJ2-1; tentative D call: TRBD2 (6 bases). The CDR3 runs 16 residues. Germline CDR1 and CDR2: SGDLS and YYNGEE. Trimming shortened V by 0 bases and J by 7 bases, and 17 bases separated the two germline ends. The CDR3 coding sequence is TGTGCCAGCAGCGTAGTGGGAAGGGGTGGGAGGAATGAGCAGTTCTTC. Its protein product is CASSVVGRGGRNEQFF.

DNA for the CDR3: TGCGCCAGCAGCTTGGGGACACTGAACACTGAAGCTTTCTTT. Its translation is CASSLGTLNTEAFF. The chain couples TRBV5-1 to TRBJ1-1, with a weak D call TRBD1 (5 bases). The germline gives CDR1 SGHRS, CDR2 YFSETQ. Between the trimmed V and J ends, which lost 0 bases and 0 bases, there was a span of 6 bases. The CDR3 spans 14 residues. The whole variable domain, remainder taken from reference TRBV5-1 and TRBJ1-1, is KAGVTQTPRYLIKTRGQQVTLSCSPISGHRSVSWYQQTPGQGLQFLFEYFSETQRNKGNFPGRFSGRQFSNSRSEMNVSTLELGDSALYLCASSLGTLNTEAFFGQGTRLTVV.

The genes are TRBV4-1 and TRBJ1-4; 8 nucleotides align to TRBD1. V lost 2 bases and J lost 8; bases outside the gene matches: 7. The germline gives CDR1 MGHRA, CDR2 YSYEKL. The CDR3 sequence is 15 residues long. CDR3 region: CASSQRTGHEEKLFF. The DNA for the CDR3 is TGCGCCAGCAGCCAAAGGACAGGGCATGAAGAAAAACTGTTTTTT.

This clone was seen a handful of times. This chain links TRBV2 with TRBJ1-5; possibly TRBD1 for D (6 bases). The CDR3 is 15 residues long. The germline V gene encodes CDR1 SNHLY and CDR2 FYNNEI. Trimming took off 7 bases at V and 7 bases at J, with 20 bases between the two ends. The DNA of the CDR3 is TGTGCCAGCATGGGGACACTGACCCACAACCAGCCCCAGCATTTT. Translation gives CASMGTLTHNQPQHF. Full variable domain (outside the CDR3, taken from reference TRBV2 and TRBJ1-5): EPEVTQTPSHQVTQMGQEVILRCVPISNHLYFYWYRQILGQKVEFLVSFYNNEISEKSEIFDDQFSVERPDGSNFTLKIRSTKLEDSAMYFCASMGTLTHNQPQHFGDGTRLSIL.